A single sample is the source of the 17 T cell receptor beta chains below, sequenced in a study of type 1 regulatory T cells. MiXCR was run by TCRdb on the reads, yielding one entry per CDR3 protein. This sample carries some 15,000 distinct CDR3 sequences, approximately 14% of them seen once, and the ten largest clones take less than 20%. For these TCRs, the target antigens are not known. The source material was cultured T cells, either the whole culture or a sorted T cell fraction (not recorded which). Receptor source: a human donor in good health.

This clonotype was recorded many times. The chain recombines TRBV12-3 or TRBV12-4 with TRBJ2-1; TRBD2 is a possible D gene (5 bases). The CDR3 runs to 16 residues. V dropped 10 bases and J dropped 1 base, with 20 bases sitting between them. CDR3: CATVYDTGGSYNEQFF. For the CDR3, the DNA is TGTGCCACCGTGTACGATACGGGCGGGTCCTACAATGAGCAGTTCTTC.

This clonotype came up a few times. The V call is TRBV30, the J call TRBJ2-7, with TRBD2 matching over 13 bases. Germline CDR1 reads GTSNPN; CDR2 reads SVGIG (reference sequence). J was trimmed by 3 bases and V by 7 bases; bases with no gene match: 3. The CDR3 has 13 amino acids. The CDR3 bases are TGTGCCTTAGGGACTAGCGGGAACTACGAGCAGTACTTC. It is translated as CALGTSGNYEQYF.

This clonotype was found many times. The chain combines TRBV12-3 or TRBV12-4 with TRBJ1-4; a weak D match, TRBD1 (5 bases). Between the trimmed V and J ends, which lost 5 bases and 8 bases, there was a span of 15 bases. This CDR3 is 14 amino acids long. The CDR3 DNA sequence: TGTGCCAGCAGTCCCGGACAAGGACCGGAAAAACTGTTTTTT. This sequence encodes CASSPGQGPEKLFF.

This clonotype was counted many times. This chain uses TRBV3-1 with TRBJ2-3; 8 positions agree with TRBD1. Germline V CDR1 and CDR2: LGHDT, YNNKEL (reference sequence). The CDR3 has 14 amino acids. V lost 5 bases, J lost 4 bases, and 5 bases stayed unmatched. CDR3 DNA: TGTGCCAGCAGCTGGAGGACAGGGCCAGATACGCAGTATTTT. It is translated as CASSWRTGPDTQYF.

The chain carries TRBV6-1 and TRBJ1-1; TRBD1 might be the D (5 bases). V was cut by 6 bases and J by 10 bases, with 15 bases left in between. The V gene's germline CDR1 is MNHNS and CDR2 SASEGT. The CDR3 has 12 amino acids. The CDR3 DNA is TGTGCCAGCAGCCTGGGGGAGGTAAGAGCTTTCTTT. Its translation is CASSLGEVRAFF.

This clonotype has a count of ten or more. The chain carries TRBV6-2 or TRBV6-3 and TRBJ2-3; D is possibly TRBD1 (6 bases). Germline CDR1 MNHEY, CDR2 SVGEGT. Trimming pared 7 bases from V and 3 bases from J, leaving 11 bases between. This CDR3 contains 13 residues. CDR3 in amino acids: CASMGQGTDTQYF. CDR3 nucleotide sequence: TGTGCCAGCATGGGGCAGGGGACAGATACGCAGTATTTT.

This clonotype appeared a single time. V is TRBV7-2 and J is TRBJ2-5, with D perhaps being TRBD1 or TRBD2 (5 bases each). The CDR3 covers 13 residues. Germline CDR1 SGHTA, CDR2 FQGNSA. The V and J ends lost 5 bases and 4 bases respectively, with 11 bases between them. The CDR3 region has the DNA TGTGCCAGCAGCCCGGGACGCGTAGAGACCCAGTACTTC. Amino acid sequence: CASSPGRVETQYF.

A note on this clonotype: This may come from a read error, since a much larger clone is one base off. The V call is TRBV6-6, the J call TRBJ2-7, with TRBD1 matching 12 bases. Germline values: CDR1 MNHNY, CDR2 SVGAGI (reference sequence). The CDR3 spans 15 residues. DNA of the CDR3: TGTGCCTGCAGTTCTCGGGGACAGGGGGCGGTCGAGCAGTACTTC. This sequence encodes CACSSRGQGAVEQYF.

There are many counts of this clonotype. J is TRBJ2-7 and V is TRBV7-2; the D gene could be TRBD1 or TRBD2 (5 bases each). V was shortened by 4 bases and J by 6 bases, with 16 bases between the two germline ends. Germline V gene lookup returns CDR1 SGHTA and CDR2 FQGNSA. The CDR3 is 14 residues long. The CDR3 nucleotides are TGTGCCAGCAGCTATTCCGGGACCACCGGCGAGCAGTACTTC. This codes for CASSYSGTTGEQYF.

This clonotype was detected ten times or more. The V call is TRBV19, the J call TRBJ1-1, with D possibly matching TRBD1 (6 bases). Germline CDR1 LNHDA, CDR2 SQIVND (reference sequence). V was cut by 5 bases and J by 3 bases, with 16 bases left in between. This CDR3 region has 15 residues. In DNA form, the CDR3 reads TGTGCCAGTAGTGTCAACTACAGGGTGGACACTGAAGCTTTCTTT. It encodes CASSVNYRVDTEAFF.

This clonotype was counted many times. The CDR3 DNA is TGTGCCAGCAGCTTGGGCGGGAGAACGTACAATGAGCAGTTCTTC. It specifies CASSLGGRTYNEQFF. The chain recombines TRBV5-4 with TRBJ2-1; 7 bases map to TRBD2. From germline, CDR1 is SGHNT and CDR2 YYREEE (reference sequence). J lost 4 bases, V lost 0 bases, and 4 bases had no gene match. This CDR3 comprises 15 residues.

This clonotype was seen just once. A much larger clone sits a single nucleotide away, making a read error possible. This chain links TRBV30 with TRBJ2-3; 8 nucleotides match TRBD2. Germline V gene sequence: CDR1 GTSNPN, CDR2 SVGIG (reference sequence). This CDR3 contains 14 residues. The CDR3 DNA is TGTGCCAGGAGTAGCGGGAACGCGGCAGATACGCAGTATTTT. It translates to CARSSGNAADTQYF.

This clonotype occurred a few times. The chain uses TRBV18 and TRBJ2-3; possible D gene TRBD2, 6 bases. Trimming removed 3 bases from V and 6 bases from J, with 7 bases in between. Germline values: CDR1 KGHSH, CDR2 LQKENI. The CDR3 is made up of 12 amino acids. The CDR3 spells CASSPEGDTQYF. The CDR3 coding sequence is TGTGCCAGCTCACCGGAGGGGGATACGCAGTATTTT.

Ten or more counts support this clonotype. The chain employs TRBV11-3 and TRBJ2-2, with a tentative D call TRBD1 (6 bases). Germline-derived CDR1 and CDR2 are SGHNT and YENEEA. The CDR3 contains 14 residues. V shed 6 bases and J shed 5 bases, with 13 bases lying between them. The CDR3 DNA is TGTGCCAGCAGGCGACAGGATGGGACCGGGGAGCTGTTTTTT. Translated, it gives CASRRQDGTGELFF.

This clonotype was counted many times. The chain uses TRBV18 and TRBJ1-4; D is uncertain. V shed 5 bases and J shed 8 bases, with 6 bases lying between them. The length of the CDR3 is 11 residues. Germline V CDR1 and CDR2: KGHSH, LQKENI. CDR3 protein: CASSTQEKLFF. CDR3 coding DNA: TGTGCCAGCTCAACCCAGGAAAAACTGTTTTTT.

V usage is TRBV12-3 or TRBV12-4 and J usage is TRBJ2-5; unclear D gene. V lost 3 bases to trimming and J lost 0 bases, with 5 bases between them. The CDR3 covers 13 residues. The DNA of the CDR3 is TGTGCCAGCAGTTTTGTACACCAAGAGACCCAGTACTTC. This gives the protein CASSFVHQETQYF.

Only a few counts were recorded for this clonotype. The chain recombines TRBV27 with TRBJ2-7; possibly TRBD1 or TRBD2 for D (5 bases each). Germline V gene sequence: CDR1 MNHEY, CDR2 SMNVEV (reference sequence). V lost 3 bases, J lost 2 bases, and 11 bases lay in between. CDR3 length: 14 residues. DNA for the CDR3: TGTGCCAGCAGTTTCCAGGGACCGGCCTACGAGCAGTACTTC. Its protein product is CASSFQGPAYEQYF.